Each of the 14 T cell receptor beta chains below was sequenced from the same sample in a study of blood T cell repertoires in COVID-19. This table comes from immunoSEQ multiplex PCR, and its TCRdb copy is limited to in-frame clones, with some not included. The table has under 450,000 clones, around 91% seen once. The sample comprised peripheral blood. These receptors were obtained from a woman between 40 and 50 years old with COVID-19, enrolled during active disease.

The chain is built from TRBV10-3 and TRBJ1-5; possibly TRBD1 for D (5 bases). V was cut by 0 bases and J by 5 bases, with 11 bases left in between. The CDR3 runs 15 residues. Germline CDR1 reads ENHRY; CDR2 reads SYGVKD. CDR3 in amino acids: CAISESVGGYQPQHF. The CDR3 bases are TGTGCCATCAGTGAGTCGGTGGGGGGGTATCAGCCCCAGCATTTT.

This sequence joins TRBV9 and TRBJ2-1, with TRBD2 matching over 10 bases. J was trimmed by 10 bases and V by 4 bases; bases with no gene match: 8. The CDR3 runs to 14 residues. Germline V lookup: CDR1 SGDLS, CDR2 YYNGEE. The CDR3 loop reads CASSFQGSGGEQFF. The DNA of the CDR3 is TGTGCCAGCAGCTTCCAGGGTAGCGGGGGGGAGCAGTTCTTC.

This clone was recorded a few times. The chain recombines TRBV5-1 with TRBJ2-7; D remains ambiguous. CDR3 length equals 14 residues. The V gene lost 0 bases and the J gene lost 0 bases, with 7 bases spanning the gap. The V gene's germline CDR1 is SGHRS and CDR2 YFSETQ. In DNA form, the CDR3 reads TGCGCCAGCAGCTTGGGCCCAGGCTCCTACGAGCAGTACTTC. Translation: CASSLGPGSYEQYF. The variable domain in full, completed from reference TRBV5-1 and TRBJ2-7, reads KAGVTQTPRYLIKTRGQQVTLSCSPISGHRSVSWYQQTPGQGLQFLFEYFSETQRNKGNFPGRFSGRQFSNSRSEMNVSTLELGDSALYLCASSLGPGSYEQYFGPGTRLTVT.

The rearrangement links TRBV5-1 to TRBJ1-1; 7 bases align to TRBD1. V shed 0 bases, J shed 0 bases, and the junction held 2 bases outside the gene matches. From germline, CDR1 is SGHRS and CDR2 YFSETQ. The length of the CDR3 is 15 residues. CDR3 in amino acids: CASSLAGTVNTEAFF. The CDR3 DNA follows: TGCGCCAGCAGCTTGGCAGGGACAGTGAACACTGAAGCTTTCTTT. The variable domain in full, completed from reference TRBV5-1 and TRBJ1-1, reads KAGVTQTPRYLIKTRGQQVTLSCSPISGHRSVSWYQQTPGQGLQFLFEYFSETQRNKGNFPGRFSGRQFSNSRSEMNVSTLELGDSALYLCASSLAGTVNTEAFFGQGTRLTVV.

This sequence joins TRBV5-6 and TRBJ1-2; the match to TRBD1 covers 7 bases. The germline V gene encodes CDR1 SGHDT and CDR2 YYEEEE. The CDR3 sequence is 15 residues long. Germline trimming cut 3 bases from V and 6 bases from J; bases unmatched to any gene: 11. CDR3 in amino acids: CASSWEIQGRNGYTF. CDR3 sequence (DNA): TGTGCCAGCAGCTGGGAAATACAGGGGCGGAATGGCTACACCTTC.

The chain couples TRBV6-5 to TRBJ2-7, with 9 bases aligning to TRBD2. With V trimmed by 6 bases and J by 3 bases, 6 bases remained unmatched. The CDR3 sequence is 14 residues long. The germline V gene has CDR1 MNHEY and CDR2 SVGAGI. CDR3: CASRGIAGDYEQYF. The CDR3 bases are TGTGCCAGCAGGGGAATAGCGGGGGACTACGAGCAGTACTTC.

This chain joins TRBV12-3 or TRBV12-4 and TRBJ1-2; 8 bases are a match to TRBD1. CDR3 length equals 13 residues. V trimming: 6 bases; J trimming: 2 bases; junction bases outside the gene matches: 2. CDR3 residues: CASRNRGNYGYTF. The DNA for the CDR3 is TGTGCCAGCAGGAACAGGGGGAACTATGGCTACACCTTC.

J is TRBJ1-2 and V is TRBV7-2; D remains ambiguous. Germline V gives CDR1 SGHTA, CDR2 FQGNSA. The CDR3 loop spans 12 amino acids. V lost 4 bases and J lost 8, with 11 bases in between. This CDR3 is CASSSPGSGYTF. The CDR3 DNA reads as TGTGCCAGCAGCTCACCGGGGAGCGGCTACACCTTC.

This chain connects TRBV6-4 to TRBJ2-1; 8 nucleotides align to TRBD2. V was clipped by 5 bases and J by 1 base; unmatched bases: 10. CDR1 is MRHNA and CDR2 is SNTAGT in the germline V gene. The CDR3 length is 17 residues. DNA for the CDR3: TGTGCCAGCAGTAGGGCGGGAGGTTACGGGTCCTACAATGAGCAGTTCTTC. Protein product: CASSRAGGYGSYNEQFF.

As for this clone: The junction shows a germline mismatch at one end, possibly a read error. This sequence joins TRBV28 and TRBJ1-1, with unresolved D. The CDR3 loop spans 12 amino acids. CDR1 and CDR2 from the germline V gene are MDHEN and SYDVKM. The CDR3 DNA follows: TGTACCAGCATTTCGGGGAGCACTGAAGCTTTCTTT. It is translated as CTSISGSTEAFF.

V gene TRBV27 combines with J gene TRBJ1-1; no clear D. Trimming stripped 7 bases from V and 1 base from J, with 13 bases between. CDR1 MNHEY and CDR2 SMNVEV come from the germline V gene (reference sequence). CDR3 length: 14 residues. CDR3 in amino acids: CASNPRGKNTEAFF. In nucleotides, the CDR3 is TGTGCCAGCAACCCGCGGGGAAAGAACACTGAAGCTTTCTTT.

The rearrangement uses TRBV19 and TRBJ1-5; 7 bases are shared with TRBD1. The V and J ends lost 3 bases and 4 bases, in that order; junction bases with no gene match: 9. This CDR3 comprises 16 residues. Germline-derived CDR1 and CDR2 are LNHDA and SQIVND (reference sequence). As DNA, the CDR3 is TGTGCCAGTAGTATTGTTTACAGGGGAAAGAATCAGCCCCAGCATTTT. Protein product: CASSIVYRGKNQPQHF. Supplemented by reference TRBV19 and TRBJ1-5, the full variable domain reads DGGITQSPKYLFRKEGQNVTLSCEQNLNHDAMYWYRQDPGQGLRLIYYSQIVNDFQKGDIAEGYSVSREKKESFPLTVTSAQKNPTAFYLCASSIVYRGKNQPQHFGDGTRLSIL.

The chain recombines TRBV5-4 with TRBJ2-2; D not resolved. The CDR3 consists of 15 residues. Trimming pared 0 bases from V and 1 base from J, leaving 7 bases between. Germline loops: CDR1 SGHNT, CDR2 YYREEE (reference sequence). CDR3 loop: CASSLARRNTGELFF. The DNA of the CDR3 is TGTGCCAGCAGCTTGGCGCGGAGGAACACCGGGGAGCTGTTTTTT.

The V call is TRBV7-9, the J call TRBJ1-1; 9 nucleotides match TRBD1. The CDR3 contains 17 residues. Germline values: CDR1 SEHNR, CDR2 FQNEAQ (reference sequence). V dropped 3 bases and J dropped 5; count of bases not matched to a gene: 13. Written as DNA, the CDR3 is TGTGCCAGCAGCTTCCGGGGACAGGGCGGAGTGGGAACTGAAGCTTTCTTT. It translates to CASSFRGQGGVGTEAFF.